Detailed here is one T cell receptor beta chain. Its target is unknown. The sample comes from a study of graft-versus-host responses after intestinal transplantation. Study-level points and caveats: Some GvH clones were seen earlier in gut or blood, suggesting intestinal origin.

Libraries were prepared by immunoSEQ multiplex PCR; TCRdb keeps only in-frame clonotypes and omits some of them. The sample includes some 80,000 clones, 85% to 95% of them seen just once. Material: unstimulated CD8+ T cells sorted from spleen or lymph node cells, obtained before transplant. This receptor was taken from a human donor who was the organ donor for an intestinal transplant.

This CDR3 is CASSQESLAGTSYEQYF. The CDR3 DNA reads as TGCGCCAGCAGCCAAGAGAGTCTAGCGGGGACTTCCTACGAGCAGTACTTC. The chain has TRBV4-1 and TRBJ2-7; 9 bases are shared with TRBD2. The CDR3 is 17 residues long. V was pared by 0 bases and J by 1 base, with 7 bases of the junction left unmatched. Germline CDR1 and CDR2: MGHRA and YSYEKL.